This T cell receptor (beta chain) was obtained from a study of T cells in Graves' hyperthyroidism and ophthalmopathy. The hyperthyroidism patients had all been newly diagnosed, and their disease duration was under 2 months. Their ages ranged from 18 to 65 years. V dropped 8 bases and J dropped 3 bases, with 16 bases sitting between them. Germline V lookup: CDR1 LGHNA, CDR2 YSLEER. CDR3 length: 15 residues. RNA transcripts provided the source from which TCR beta CDR3 regions were amplified. RT-PCR in the first round (using the HTBI primer set) targeted the TCR CDR3. One entry per CDR3 protein, called by TCRdb with MiXCR from the multiplex PCR reads. The sample has roughly 500,000 distinct CDR3 sequences, about 15% seen once.

The chain uses TRBV4-3 and TRBJ2-2, with D possibly TRBD2 on 7 matching bases. The sequence derives from a woman between 25 and 40 years old with Graves' hyperthyroidism that later progressed to Graves' ophthalmopathy. Sequences were obtained from blood. CDR3 coding DNA: TGCGCCAGCGGGAGAGGGGGGGGTTACACCGGGGAGCTGTTTTTT. Protein product: CASGRGGGYTGELFF.